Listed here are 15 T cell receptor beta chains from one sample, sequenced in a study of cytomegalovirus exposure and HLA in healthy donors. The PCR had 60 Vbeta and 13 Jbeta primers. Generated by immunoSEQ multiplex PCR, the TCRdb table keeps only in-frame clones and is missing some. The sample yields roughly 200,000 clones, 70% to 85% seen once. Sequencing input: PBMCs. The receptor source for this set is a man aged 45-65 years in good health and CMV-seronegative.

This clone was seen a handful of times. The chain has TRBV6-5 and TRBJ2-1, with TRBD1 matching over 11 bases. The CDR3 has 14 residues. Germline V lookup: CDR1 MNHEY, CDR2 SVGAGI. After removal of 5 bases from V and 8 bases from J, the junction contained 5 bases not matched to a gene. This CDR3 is CASSRDRGWDEQFF. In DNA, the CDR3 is TGTGCCAGCAGTCGGGACAGGGGGTGGGATGAGCAGTTCTTC.

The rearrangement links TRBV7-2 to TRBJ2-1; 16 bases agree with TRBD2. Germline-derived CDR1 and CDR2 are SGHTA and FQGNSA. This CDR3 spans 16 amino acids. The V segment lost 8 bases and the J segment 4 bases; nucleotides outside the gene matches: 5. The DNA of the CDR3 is TGTGCCAGCGAGGGACTAGCGGGAGGGCCGTACAATGAGCAGTTCTTC. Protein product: CASEGLAGGPYNEQFF.

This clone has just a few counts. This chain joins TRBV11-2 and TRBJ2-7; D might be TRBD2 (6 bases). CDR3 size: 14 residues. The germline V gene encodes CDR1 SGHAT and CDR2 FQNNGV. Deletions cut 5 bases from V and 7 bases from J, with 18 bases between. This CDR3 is CASSLARGAGEQYF. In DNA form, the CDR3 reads TGTGCCAGCAGCCTCGCCCGCGGGGCGGGGGAGCAGTACTTC. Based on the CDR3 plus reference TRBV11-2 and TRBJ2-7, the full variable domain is EAGVAQSPRYKIIEKRQSVAFWCNPISGHATLYWYQQILGQGPKLLIQFQNNGVVDDSQLPKDRFSAERLKGVDSTLKIQPAKLEDSAVYLCASSLARGAGEQYFGPGTRLTVT.

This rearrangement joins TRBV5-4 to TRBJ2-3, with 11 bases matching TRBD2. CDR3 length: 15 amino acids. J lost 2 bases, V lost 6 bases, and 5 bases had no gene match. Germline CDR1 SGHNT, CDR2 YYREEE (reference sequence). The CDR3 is CASKGTSGNTDTQYF. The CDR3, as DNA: TGTGCCAGCAAAGGGACTAGCGGCAACACAGATACGCAGTATTTT.

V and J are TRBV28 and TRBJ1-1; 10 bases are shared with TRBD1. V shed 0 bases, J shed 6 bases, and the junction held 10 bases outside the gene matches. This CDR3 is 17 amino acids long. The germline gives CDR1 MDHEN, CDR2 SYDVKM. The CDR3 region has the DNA TGTGCCAGCAGTTTATGGGGGACAGGGGATGTGCGGGCTGAAGCTTTCTTT. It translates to CASSLWGTGDVRAEAFF.

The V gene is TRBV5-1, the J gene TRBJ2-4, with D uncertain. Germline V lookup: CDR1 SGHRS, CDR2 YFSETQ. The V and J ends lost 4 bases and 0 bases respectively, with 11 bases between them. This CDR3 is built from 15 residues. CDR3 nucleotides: TGCGCCAGCAGCCCGACGGAGTTAGCCAAAAACATTCAGTACTTC. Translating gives CASSPTELAKNIQYF.

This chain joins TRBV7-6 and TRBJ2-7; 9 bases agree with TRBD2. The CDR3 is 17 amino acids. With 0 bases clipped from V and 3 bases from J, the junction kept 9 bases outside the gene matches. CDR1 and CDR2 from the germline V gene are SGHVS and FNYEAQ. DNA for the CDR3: TGTGCCAGCAGCTTAGCGTTGGCTAGCGGGGACTACTACGAGCAGTACTTC. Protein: CASSLALASGDYYEQYF.

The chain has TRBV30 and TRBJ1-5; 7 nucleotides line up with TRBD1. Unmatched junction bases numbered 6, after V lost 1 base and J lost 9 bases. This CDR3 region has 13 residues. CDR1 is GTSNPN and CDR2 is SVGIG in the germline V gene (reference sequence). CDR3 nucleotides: TGTGCCTGGAGTGCCGCGACAGGGTCGCCCCAGCATTTT. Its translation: CAWSAATGSPQHF.

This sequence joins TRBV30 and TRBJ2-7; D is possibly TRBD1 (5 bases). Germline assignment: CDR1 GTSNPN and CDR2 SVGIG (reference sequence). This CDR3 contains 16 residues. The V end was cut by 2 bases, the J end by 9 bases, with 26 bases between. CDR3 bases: TGTGCCTGGAGTTCTGGACAAGGCTGGGGCCCCCAAGTGCAGTACTTC. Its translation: CAWSSGQGWGPQVQYF.

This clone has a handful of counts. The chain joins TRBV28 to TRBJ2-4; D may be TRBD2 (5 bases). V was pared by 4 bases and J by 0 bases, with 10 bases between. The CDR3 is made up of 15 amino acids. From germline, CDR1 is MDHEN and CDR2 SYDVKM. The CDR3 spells CASSSWTLAKNIQYF. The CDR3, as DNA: TGTGCCAGCAGTTCCTGGACTCTAGCCAAAAACATTCAGTACTTC.

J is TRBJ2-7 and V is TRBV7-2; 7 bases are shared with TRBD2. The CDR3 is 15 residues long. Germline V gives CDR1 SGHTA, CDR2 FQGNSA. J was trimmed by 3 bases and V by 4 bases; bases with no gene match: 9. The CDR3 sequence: CASSSWGRADYEQYF. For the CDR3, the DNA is TGTGCCAGCAGCTCATGGGGGAGGGCGGACTACGAGCAGTACTTC. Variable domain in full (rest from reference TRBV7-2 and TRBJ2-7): GAGVSQSPSNKVTEKGKDVELRCDPISGHTALYWYRQSLGQGLEFLIYFQGNSAPDKSGLPSDRFSAERTGGSVSTLTIQRTQQEDSAVYLCASSSWGRADYEQYFGPGTRLTVT.

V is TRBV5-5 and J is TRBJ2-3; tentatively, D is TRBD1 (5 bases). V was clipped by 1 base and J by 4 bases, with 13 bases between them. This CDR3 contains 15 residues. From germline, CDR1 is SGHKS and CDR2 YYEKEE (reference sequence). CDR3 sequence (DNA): TGTGCCAGCAGCTTGATGGCAGGGCGACCAGATACGCAGTATTTT. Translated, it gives CASSLMAGRPDTQYF.

In nucleotides, the CDR3 is TGTGCCAGCAGTTTATCGGTAGCGGGAGGCGGCGGGGAGCTGTTTTTT. This sequence encodes CASSLSVAGGGGELFF. The V call is TRBV27, the J call TRBJ2-2; 10 bases agree with TRBD2. V lost 0 bases and J lost 7; bases outside the gene matches: 5. CDR1 and CDR2 (germline): MNHEY, SMNVEV (reference sequence). The CDR3 extends over 16 amino acids.

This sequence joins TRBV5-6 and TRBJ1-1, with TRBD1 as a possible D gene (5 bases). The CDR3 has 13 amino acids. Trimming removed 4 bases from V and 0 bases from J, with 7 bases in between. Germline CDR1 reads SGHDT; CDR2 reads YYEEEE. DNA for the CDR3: TGTGCCAGCAGCATGACAGTGAACACTGAAGCTTTCTTT. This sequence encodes CASSMTVNTEAFF.

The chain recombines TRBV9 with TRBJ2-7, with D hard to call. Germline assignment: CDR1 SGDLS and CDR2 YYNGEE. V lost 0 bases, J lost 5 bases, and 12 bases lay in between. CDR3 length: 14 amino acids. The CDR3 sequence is CASSVGPGPNEQYF. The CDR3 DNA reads TGTGCCAGCAGCGTAGGACCGGGTCCCAACGAGCAGTACTTC.